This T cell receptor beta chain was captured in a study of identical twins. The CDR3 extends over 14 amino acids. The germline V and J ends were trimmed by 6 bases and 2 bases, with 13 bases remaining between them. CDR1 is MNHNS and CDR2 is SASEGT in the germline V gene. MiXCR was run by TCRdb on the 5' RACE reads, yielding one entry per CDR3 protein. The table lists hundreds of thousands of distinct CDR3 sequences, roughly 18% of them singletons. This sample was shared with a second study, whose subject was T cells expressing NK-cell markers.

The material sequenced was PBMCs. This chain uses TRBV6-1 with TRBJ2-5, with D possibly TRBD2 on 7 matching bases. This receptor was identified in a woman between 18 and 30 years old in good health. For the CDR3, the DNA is TGTGCCAGCAGCAAAAGGGGGGGACAAGAGACCCAGTACTTC. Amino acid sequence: CASSKRGGQETQYF.